These 2 T cell receptor beta chains originate from one sample sequenced in a study of shared clonotypes between healthy human individuals. CD45RO-negative cells were positively selected for CCR7, leaving out terminally differentiated effector memory CD45RA+ cells. Sequencing used immunoSEQ multiplex PCR; TCRdb keeps in-frame clones, though not all of them. The sample has around 2,100,000 clones; about 95% are singletons. Material: naive CD8+ T cells sorted from blood. The origin of the receptors is a man aged 18 to 35 in good health.

The rearrangement joins TRBV5-6 to TRBJ2-5; TRBD2 is a possible D gene (6 bases). The CDR3 extends over 17 amino acids. Per germline, CDR1 SGHDT and CDR2 YYEEEE. Trimming shortened V by 4 bases and J by 5 bases, and 24 bases separated the two germline ends. The CDR3 nucleotides read TGTGCCAGCAGCAGTTGGGCGGGGTCAGGTTTAGGGGAGACCCAGTACTTC. As protein: CASSSWAGSGLGETQYF.

Of note for this clone: Mismatch with germline at one junction end may stem from a read error. This sequence joins TRBV30 and TRBJ1-1; possible D gene TRBD1, 5 bases. The CDR3 has 16 amino acids. CDR1 is GTSNPN, CDR2 SVGIG, per germline (reference sequence). The CDR3 DNA reads as TGTGCCTGGGGTGTCCAGGGAGTGAGTAAGAACACTGAAGCTTTCTTT. Protein: CAWGVQGVSKNTEAFF.